This T cell receptor (beta chain) came from a study of blood T cell repertoires in COVID-19. The protocol was immunoSEQ multiplex PCR, while the TCRdb copy is restricted to in-frame clones and leaves out a portion. The table has fewer than 60,000 clones, 75% to 90% seen once. The sequencing input was peripheral blood. This sequence was found in a man under 40 with COVID-19, enrolled during active disease.

For the CDR3, the DNA is TGTGCCAGCAGCACTGGACAGGGTGGTAGGGAGACCCAGTACTTC. The encoded protein is CASSTGQGGRETQYF. This rearrangement joins TRBV21-1 to TRBJ2-5; the table's D call TRBD1 went unverified against the DNA. TRBV21-1 is annotated as a pseudogene. The CDR3 consists of 15 residues.